Listed below are T cell receptor beta chains from one sample, sequenced in a study of naive and memory T cell subsets. Using its own MiXCR run on the UMI-ligation and nested PCR reads, TCRdb lists one record per CDR3 protein. The sample has 95,000 to 150,000 distinct CDR3 sequences, 35% to 40% seen once. Sequenced material: central memory CD4+ T cells from blood. These receptors originate from a human donor in good health. CDR3s include the opening cysteine and the closing phenylalanine or tryptophan. Fields, in order: D gene, clone size, J gene, V gene, CDR3 DNA, CDR3 protein. The D gene is left open where the match is weak. Not every row has a clone size; where given, it reads once, few, many or a size class.

>NA|NA|TRBJ2-1|TRBV9
TGTGCCAGCAGCGGCGCATACAATGAGCAGTTCTTC
CASSGAYNEQFF
>NA|NA|TRBJ1-1|TRBV14
TGTGCCAGCAGCCCGACAGCGACGCAAGCTTTCTTT
CASSPTATQAFF
>TRBD1|NA|TRBJ1-3|TRBV13
TGTGCCAGCAGCTTCGGGACAGGGGGAAACACCATATATTTT
CASSFGTGGNTIYF
>NA|few|TRBJ2-1|TRBV15
TGTGCCACCAGCAGAACCCTAGCGAGCTCCTACAATGAGCAGTTCTTC
CATSRTLASSYNEQFF
>NA|few|TRBJ1-1|TRBV7-6
TGTGCCAGCAGCGAACGGACAAGAGGTAATGAAGCTTTCTTT
CASSERTRGNEAFF
>NA|NA|TRBJ2-7|TRBV27
TGTGCCAGCAGGACCCCTGGGGGAGGCTCCTACGAGCAGTACTTC
CASRTPGGGSYEQYF
>NA|NA|TRBJ1-2|TRBV12-3/TRBV12-4
TGTGCCAGCAGTTTGTCACGAGGCTACACCTTC
CASSLSRGYTF
>NA|NA|TRBJ2-7|TRBV7-8
TGTGCCAGCAGCTTCGCCGGCTGGGAGCAGTACTTC
CASSFAGWEQYF
>TRBD2|few|TRBJ2-3|TRBV30
TGTGCCTGGAGTGTTCAAGCGGGAGGTCCGCTTCCATATAGCACAGATACGCAGTATTTT
CAWSVQAGGPLPYSTDTQYF
>NA|few|TRBJ1-4|TRBV28
TGTGCCAGCACCTTCGGCGGAATCTCTAATGAAAAACTGTTTTTT
CASTFGGISNEKLFF
>NA|many|TRBJ2-1|TRBV27
TGTGCCAGCAGTTTATCCGGGACACGTAAGAATGAGCAGTTCTTC
CASSLSGTRKNEQFF
>TRBD1|NA|TRBJ2-3|TRBV11-1
TGTGCCAGCAGCCCGCGACAGGGGGCACGTACAGATACGCAGTATTTT
CASSPRQGARTDTQYF
>NA|NA|TRBJ2-5|TRBV6-6
TGTGCCAGCGGTCCGATGGCAGAGACCCAGTACTTC
CASGPMAETQYF
>TRBD2|NA|TRBJ2-1|TRBV19
TGTGCCAGTAGTGACACGGGGGGGACCTACAATGAGCAGTTCTTC
CASSDTGGTYNEQFF
>TRBD1|few|TRBJ2-4|TRBV6-2/TRBV6-3
TGTGCCAGCAGTTACCCCACGGACAGGGTCAAAAACATTCAGTACTTC
CASSYPTDRVKNIQYF
>TRBD2|NA|TRBJ2-1|TRBV2
TGTGCCACCTCCGAGCGGGAGGGCCTCGGGCAGTTCTTC
CATSEREGLGQFF
>NA|many|TRBJ2-1|TRBV29-1
TGCAGCGTTGAAGAGGGACGGCCTTACAATGAGCAGTTCTTC
CSVEEGRPYNEQFF
>TRBD2|NA|TRBJ2-7|TRBV20-1
TGCAGTGCTAGAGACCCTAGCGGTTTCGAGCAGTACTTC
CSARDPSGFEQYF
>NA|NA|TRBJ2-7|TRBV30
TGTGCCTGGAGGTCCGGATACGAGCAGTACTTC
CAWRSGYEQYF
>NA|NA|TRBJ1-3|TRBV29-1
TGCAGCGTTGGACAGAGCTCTGGAAACACCATATATTTT
CSVGQSSGNTIYF
>NA|NA|TRBJ2-3|TRBV7-9
TGTGCCAGCAGCTTAGCGCAGGGCTCCGGAGGAGATACGCAGTATTTT
CASSLAQGSGGDTQYF
>NA|NA|TRBJ2-1|TRBV29-1
TGCAGCGTTGACCAGGGGCGCTTCTGGAATGAGCAGTTCTTC
CSVDQGRFWNEQFF
>NA|few|TRBJ2-7|TRBV7-2
TGTGCCAGCAGCTTAAGCGGACCGACGAGGGAGCAGTACTTC
CASSLSGPTREQYF
>NA|few|TRBJ2-3|TRBV5-5
TGTGCCAGCAGTTCGCTAGCGTCTGGCACAGATACGCAGTATTTT
CASSSLASGTDTQYF
>NA|few|TRBJ1-5|TRBV2
TGTGCCAGCCAAATAGAGACGGGCCTCGGGGCCCAGCATTTT
CASQIETGLGAQHF
>NA|few|TRBJ2-5|TRBV18
TGTGCCAGCTCACCACTTTCGAGGGGTCAAGAGACCCAGTACTTC
CASSPLSRGQETQYF
>NA|many|TRBJ2-1|TRBV20-1
TGCAGTGCTAGAGGCGGCGCAATGAGCTCCTACAATGAGCAGTTCTTC
CSARGGAMSSYNEQFF
>NA|few|TRBJ2-6|TRBV27
TGTGCCAGCAGTTTTGATACCGCGGCATCTGGGGCCAACGTCCTGACTTTC
CASSFDTAASGANVLTF
>TRBD2|NA|TRBJ2-1|TRBV5-4
TGTGCCAGCAGCTGGGGGACTAGCGGGACCACAGGGGAGCAGTTCTTC
CASSWGTSGTTGEQFF
>NA|few|TRBJ2-3|TRBV10-3
TGTGCCATCAGCGGGACTGGGGATACGCAGTATTTT
CAISGTGDTQYF
>NA|NA|TRBJ1-4|TRBV29-1
TGCAGCGTTGGGGGGGGTTGGGGTCCTGGGGATGAAAAACTGTTTTTT
CSVGGGWGPGDEKLFF
>TRBD2|few|TRBJ2-3|TRBV7-2
TGTGCCAGCAACCTCCGGACTAGTGAGGCAGATACGCAGTATTTT
CASNLRTSEADTQYF
>TRBD2|NA|TRBJ2-5|TRBV20-1
TGCAGTGCTAGACCTTTACTAGCGGGAGAGGAGACCCAGTACTTC
CSARPLLAGEETQYF
>TRBD1|few|TRBJ2-7|TRBV20-1
TGCAGTGCTAGAGATCAGGGACAGGGGCGCGACGAGCAGTACTTC
CSARDQGQGRDEQYF
>TRBD1|few|TRBJ1-1|TRBV18
TGTGCCAGCTCACCCTCGGGACAGGGTAGTACGGCTTTCTTT
CASSPSGQGSTAFF
>NA|few|TRBJ1-4|TRBV29-1
TGCAGCGTTGTGTCGGCAGCTCCTAATGAAAAACTGTTTTTT
CSVVSAAPNEKLFF
>NA|few|TRBJ2-6|TRBV18
TGTGCCAGCTCACCAATACAGACCCTCTCTGGGGCCAACGTCCTGACTTTC
CASSPIQTLSGANVLTF
>NA|few|TRBJ2-1|TRBV5-5
TGTGCCAGCAGCCCCCTTGGAACCACAGGTAGCGGTGAGCAGTTCTTC
CASSPLGTTGSGEQFF
>TRBD2|NA|TRBJ2-1|TRBV23-1
TGCGCCAGCAGTCCGCGACCGTTGGGACTAGCGGCTAATGAGCAGTTCTTC
CASSPRPLGLAANEQFF
>NA|few|TRBJ1-5|TRBV28
TGTGCCAGCAGTTTATTCATGGGGCAGCCCCAGCATTTT
CASSLFMGQPQHF
>NA|NA|TRBJ2-2|TRBV7-8
TGTGCCAGCAGCTCCGCTTTATCAGTGGCCGGGGAGCTGTTTTTT
CASSSALSVAGELFF
>NA|many|TRBJ1-6|TRBV4-3
TGCGCCAGCAGCCAAGTCGGGGGATATAATTCACCCCTCCACTTT
CASSQVGGYNSPLHF
>NA|NA|TRBJ1-4|TRBV27
TGTGCCAGCAGTTTTTTAGCCCCCGGTGAAAAACTGTTTTTT
CASSFLAPGEKLFF
>TRBD2|few|TRBJ2-5|TRBV27
TGTGCCAGCAGTCCAATTAGCGGGAGGGCCAGAGAGACCCAGTACTTC
CASSPISGRARETQYF